The 27 T cell receptor beta chains in this list originate from one sample, sequenced in a study. TCRdb re-analysed the 5' RACE reads in MiXCR, keeping a single row per CDR3 protein. Altogether around 55,000 distinct CDR3 sequences are present, less than 25% being singletons, with the ten largest covering 3.2%. Cells sorted as Tregs were CD4+, CD25+ and CD127-/low. Sequencing used tumor-infiltrating Tregs sorted from the breast tumor. Every receptor here comes from a female donor with breast cancer.

There are a few counts of this clonotype. This chain links TRBV20-1 with TRBJ2-3; D call uncertain. Trimming took off 0 bases at V and 2 bases at J, with 6 bases between the two ends. Per germline, CDR1 DFQATT and CDR2 SNEGSKA (reference sequence). This CDR3 has 13 residues. CDR3 bases: TGCAGTGCTAGAGATCTGGACACAGATACGCAGTATTTT. Amino acid sequence: CSARDLDTDTQYF.

In regard to this clonotype: Sequence at one end of the junction differs from germline and may be a read error. The chain joins TRBV5-1 to TRBJ2-1; D is perhaps TRBD1 (5 bases). The CDR3 is 17 amino acids. Germline V lookup: CDR1 SGHRS, CDR2 YFSETQ. CDR3 protein: CASSPGLNGLGYNEQCF. The CDR3 bases are TGCGCCAGCAGCCCAGGGCTAAACGGATTGGGGTACAATGAGCAGTGCTTC.

V usage is TRBV6-6 and J usage is TRBJ2-5; TRBD2 matches at 11 bases. Germline trimming cut 5 bases from V and 5 bases from J; bases unmatched to any gene: 22. The CDR3 runs 20 residues. Per germline, CDR1 MNHNY and CDR2 SVGAGI (reference sequence). CDR3 sequence: CASSTVPGLTLLAGDETQYF. In nucleotides, the CDR3 is TGTGCCAGCAGTACGGTACCGGGACTGACCTTACTAGCGGGAGACGAGACCCAGTACTTC.

This clonotype has more than one count but fewer than ten. The chain is built from TRBV6-5 and TRBJ1-1; a possible D gene is TRBD1 (5 bases). CDR1 is MNHEY, CDR2 SVGAGI, per germline. Trimming shortened V by 4 bases and J by 3 bases, and 12 bases separated the two germline ends. This CDR3 has 14 amino acids. The CDR3 protein is CASSFTEGYTEAFF. In DNA, the CDR3 is TGTGCCAGCAGTTTCACAGAGGGGTACACTGAAGCTTTCTTT.

The chain couples TRBV4-2 to TRBJ2-3, with D tentatively TRBD2 (6 bases). The CDR3 is 15 residues long. V dropped 4 bases and J dropped 0 bases, with 11 bases sitting between them. Germline values: CDR1 LGHNA, CDR2 YNFKEQ. The CDR3 is CASSRSGQSTDTQYF. For the CDR3, the DNA is TGTGCCAGCAGCCGGAGCGGGCAAAGCACAGATACGCAGTATTTT.

The chain is built from TRBV5-6 and TRBJ1-1; weak D call: TRBD1 (6 bases). CDR1 and CDR2 from the germline V gene are SGHDT and YYEEEE. The V end lost 4 bases, the J end lost 1 base, and 17 bases lay between the germline ends. The CDR3 length is 16 residues. CDR3 nucleotide sequence: TGTGCCAGCAGCAGGGGGAGGAAGTCGGCGAACACTGAAGCTTTCTTT. Residues: CASSRGRKSANTEAFF.

Turning to this clonotype: A much larger clone differs from this one at a single base, so this may be a read error. The J gene is TRBJ2-3, the V gene TRBV12-3 or TRBV12-4; D is possibly TRBD2 (5 bases). The CDR3 contains 13 residues. The V end lost 1 base, the J end lost 4 bases, and 6 bases lay between the germline ends. CDR3 sequence reads: CASSLGLPDTQYF. CDR3 bases: TGTGCCAGCAGTTTAGGACTACCAGATACGCAGTATTTT.

Of note for this clonotype: Sequence at one end of the junction differs from germline and may be a read error. The genes are TRBV5-4 and TRBJ2-7; perhaps D is TRBD1 or TRBD2 (5 bases each). The CDR3 covers 15 residues. CDR1 SGHNT and CDR2 YYREEE come from the germline V gene (reference sequence). In DNA form, the CDR3 reads TGTGCCAGCAGCAGCGGCAGGGACCTCTCCTACGAGCGGTACTTC. It translates to CASSSGRDLSYERYF.

This sequence joins TRBV4-1 and TRBJ2-7; tentatively, D is TRBD2 (6 bases). The germline CDR1 and CDR2 sequences are MGHRA and YSYEKL. Trimming pared 4 bases from V and 6 bases from J, leaving 10 bases between. This CDR3 has 12 residues. CDR3 loop: CASSRPGGEQYF. CDR3 nucleotides: TGCGCCAGCAGCCGCCCCGGGGGCGAGCAGTACTTC.

J is TRBJ1-6 and V is TRBV6-1; perhaps TRBD1 as D (6 bases). The V end was cut by 11 bases, the J end by 5 bases, with 16 bases between. This CDR3 region has 14 residues. Looked up from germline, CDR1 is MNHNS and CDR2 is SASEGT. CDR3 in amino acids: CALKGGTHNSPLHF. The CDR3 nucleotides read TGTGCCTTAAAAGGCGGGACACATAATTCACCCCTCCACTTT.

This clonotype has a count of ten or more. The chain employs TRBV28 and TRBJ2-7; no firm D call. Deletions cut 2 bases from V and 1 base from J, with 9 bases between. Germline CDR1 is MDHEN and CDR2 is SYDVKM. This CDR3 is 14 amino acids long. CDR3 coding DNA: TGTGCCAGCAGTTTAAGGGATTGGTCCTACGAGCAGTACTTC. Protein: CASSLRDWSYEQYF.

V usage is TRBV5-1 and J usage is TRBJ1-4; TRBD1 is a possible D gene (5 bases). The CDR3 is 16 residues long. Germline V gene data show CDR1 as SGHRS and CDR2 as YFSETQ. Trimming left V 4 bases short and J 0 bases short, with 13 bases between. CDR3 DNA sequence: TGCGCCAGCAGCCCCGATGGGGGGGCAACTAATGAAAAACTGTTTTTT. It yields the protein CASSPDGGATNEKLFF.

At least ten counts were recorded for this clonotype. The chain joins TRBV20-1 to TRBJ1-5; TRBD1 agrees at 10 bases. Germline V gene lookup returns CDR1 DFQATT and CDR2 SNEGSKA (reference sequence). This CDR3 is 18 amino acids long. The junction had 8 bases not matched to a gene; V was cut back by 0 bases and J by 0 bases. CDR3 amino acids: CSARDDRGLTYSNQPQHF. CDR3 nucleotide sequence: TGCAGTGCTAGAGATGACAGGGGGCTTACCTATAGCAATCAGCCCCAGCATTTT.

This clonotype was seen more than once but under ten times. This chain joins TRBV12-3 or TRBV12-4 and TRBJ2-6; no clear D. The CDR3 consists of 13 residues. V dropped 6 bases and J dropped 5 bases, with 8 bases sitting between them. CDR3 DNA: TGTGCCAGCAGCCAGAACAGGGCCAACGTCCTGACTTTC. Its translation is CASSQNRANVLTF.

The chain has TRBV30 and TRBJ1-2; no clear D gene. Germline loops: CDR1 GTSNPN, CDR2 SVGIG (reference sequence). V was shortened by 0 bases and J by 3 bases, with 5 bases between the two germline ends. The CDR3 length is 12 residues. The chain's CDR3 is CAWSVSHYGYTF. CDR3 coding DNA: TGTGCCTGGAGTGTGAGTCACTATGGCTACACCTTC.

This clonotype came up a few times. The chain joins TRBV12-3 or TRBV12-4 to TRBJ2-2, with D tentatively TRBD2 (6 bases). This CDR3 has 15 amino acids. V was pared by 8 bases and J by 3 bases, with 16 bases between. The CDR3 sequence is CASAMDRGDTGELFF. For the CDR3, the DNA is TGTGCCAGCGCAATGGACCGCGGGGACACCGGGGAGCTGTTTTTT.

The chain combines TRBV6-5 with TRBJ2-3, with D uncertain. CDR1 and CDR2 from the germline V gene are MNHEY and SVGAGI. V was cut by 3 bases and J by 4 bases, with 11 bases left in between. CDR3 length: 14 residues. The CDR3 bases are TGTGCCAGCAGTTATGCGTTCGAAGCAGATACGCAGTATTTT. Translated: CASSYAFEADTQYF.

A note on this clonotype: The conserved closing phenylalanine or tryptophan is absent in this CDR3, likely reflecting a read error. The chain combines TRBV3-1 with TRBJ2-1; weak D call: TRBD1 (5 bases). This CDR3 is 14 amino acids long. Germline V CDR1 and CDR2: LGHDT, YNNKEL (reference sequence). V was pared by 4 bases and J by 5 bases, with 12 bases between. CDR3 loop: CASSPGKAHNEQFL. The CDR3 DNA sequence: TGTGCCAGCAGCCCAGGGAAGGCCCACAATGAGCAGTTCCTC.

The chain employs TRBV9 and TRBJ2-7; 13 bases fit TRBD2. The germline V gene has CDR1 SGDLS and CDR2 YYNGEE. The CDR3 loop spans 16 amino acids. The CDR3 sequence is CVPTSGRPFNSYEQYF. The CDR3 DNA sequence: TGTGTCCCGACTAGCGGGAGGCCCTTTAACTCCTACGAGCAGTACTTC.

V and J are TRBV9 and TRBJ1-3, with D unclear. The CDR3 contains 15 residues. The germline gives CDR1 SGDLS, CDR2 YYNGEE. V was shortened by 0 bases and J by 1 base, with 8 bases between the two germline ends. The CDR3 DNA sequence: TGTGCCAGCAGCGTAGCGGCGGCTTCTGGAAACACCATATATTTT. Protein: CASSVAAASGNTIYF. Full variable domain (missing parts from reference TRBV9 and TRBJ1-3): DSGVTQTPKHLITATGQRVTLRCSPRSGDLSVYWYQQSLDQGLQFLIQYYNGEERAKGNILERFSAQQFPDLHSELNLSSLELGDSALYFCASSVAAASGNTIYFGEGSWLTVV.

In this sample, this clonotype turned up many times. The J gene is TRBJ2-7, the V gene TRBV29-1; D unresolved. This CDR3 is built from 16 residues. Trimming pared 6 bases from V and 0 bases from J, leaving 21 bases between. CDR1 is SQVTM, CDR2 ANQGSEA, per germline. The CDR3 DNA is TGCAGCGTCCGCCGAAGGAGCAGACCTAGCTCCTACGAGCAGTACTTC. Protein sequence: CSVRRRSRPSSYEQYF.

This clonotype was detected a few times. V and J are TRBV7-8 and TRBJ2-5; no clear D. V lost 5 bases to trimming and J lost 1 base, with 8 bases between them. The CDR3 consists of 13 residues. The germline V gene encodes CDR1 SGHVS and CDR2 FQNEAQ. The CDR3 DNA sequence: TGTGCCAGCAGCATCCGACCCCAAGAGACCCAGTACTTC. Protein sequence: CASSIRPQETQYF.

This clonotype was seen at least ten times. The genes are TRBV29-1 and TRBJ1-1, with D tentatively TRBD1 (6 bases). Germline CDR1 SQVTM, CDR2 ANQGSEA. CDR3 length equals 11 residues. Trimming took off 6 bases at V and 9 bases at J, with 14 bases between the two ends. The CDR3 is CSVVTGPQAFF. The CDR3, as DNA: TGCAGCGTGGTGACAGGCCCGCAAGCTTTCTTT.

This clonotype was picked up many times. The CDR3 here is CSVGQLYNEQFF. The DNA of the CDR3 is TGCAGCGTGGGACAGCTCTACAATGAGCAGTTCTTC. The chain employs TRBV29-1 and TRBJ2-1; 7 bases align to TRBD1. The V gene's germline CDR1 is SQVTM and CDR2 ANQGSEA. The junction had 2 bases not matched to a gene; V was cut back by 6 bases and J by 3 bases. The CDR3 consists of 12 residues.

This clonotype showed up many times. The V and J genes are TRBV28 and TRBJ2-7; D gene uncertain. The V end lost 2 bases, the J end lost 7 bases, and 18 bases lay between the germline ends. This CDR3 spans 15 amino acids. Germline CDR1 is MDHEN and CDR2 is SYDVKM. CDR3 in amino acids: CASSLANGWGGEQYF. CDR3 DNA sequence: TGTGCCAGCAGTTTAGCAAATGGTTGGGGTGGGGAGCAGTACTTC.

The V gene is TRBV2, the J gene TRBJ2-7; 7 bases map to TRBD1. The germline CDR1 and CDR2 sequences are SNHLY and FYNNEI. J lost 6 bases, V lost 4 bases, and 3 bases had no gene match. CDR3 length: 12 amino acids. The CDR3 protein is CASSGDSAEQYF. CDR3 nucleotide sequence: TGTGCCAGCAGTGGGGACAGTGCCGAGCAGTACTTC.

CDR3 residues: CSATDRGTYGYTF. CDR3 DNA sequence: TGCAGTGCAACGGACAGGGGGACCTATGGCTACACCTTC. V is TRBV20-1 and J is TRBJ1-2; 10 bases map to TRBD1. Germline CDR1 DFQATT, CDR2 SNEGSKA (reference sequence). After removal of 6 bases from V and 4 bases from J, the junction contained 5 bases not matched to a gene. The length of the CDR3 is 13 residues.